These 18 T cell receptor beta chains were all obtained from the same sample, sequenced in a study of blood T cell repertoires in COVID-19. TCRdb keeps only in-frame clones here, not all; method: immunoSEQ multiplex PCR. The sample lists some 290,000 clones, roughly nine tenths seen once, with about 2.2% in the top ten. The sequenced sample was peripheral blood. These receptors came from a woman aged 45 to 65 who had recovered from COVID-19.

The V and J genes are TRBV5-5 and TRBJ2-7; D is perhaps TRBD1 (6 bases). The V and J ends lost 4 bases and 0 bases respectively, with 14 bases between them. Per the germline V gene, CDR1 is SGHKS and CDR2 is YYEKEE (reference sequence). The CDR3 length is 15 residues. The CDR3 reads CASSGGGGTSYEQYF. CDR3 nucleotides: TGTGCCAGCAGCGGGGGCGGCGGAACCTCCTACGAGCAGTACTTC. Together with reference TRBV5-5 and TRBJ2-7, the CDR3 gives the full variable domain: DAGVTQSPTHLIKTRGQQVTLRCSPISGHKSVSWYQQVLGQGPQFIFQYYEKEERGRGNFPDRFSARQFPNYSSELNVNALLLGDSALYLCASSGGGGTSYEQYFGPGTRLTVT.

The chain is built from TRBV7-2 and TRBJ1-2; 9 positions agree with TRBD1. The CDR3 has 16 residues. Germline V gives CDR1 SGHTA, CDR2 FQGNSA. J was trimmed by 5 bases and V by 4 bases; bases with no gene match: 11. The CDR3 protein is CASSSWTGAGYYGYTF. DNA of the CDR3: TGTGCCAGCAGCTCCTGGACAGGGGCTGGGTATTATGGCTACACCTTC.

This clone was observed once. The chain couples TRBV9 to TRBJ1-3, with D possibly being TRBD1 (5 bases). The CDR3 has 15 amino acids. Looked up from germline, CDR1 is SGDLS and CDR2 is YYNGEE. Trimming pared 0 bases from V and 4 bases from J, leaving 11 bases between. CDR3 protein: CASSVVGTKGNTIYF. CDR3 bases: TGTGCCAGCAGCGTAGTGGGGACTAAGGGAAACACCATATATTTT.

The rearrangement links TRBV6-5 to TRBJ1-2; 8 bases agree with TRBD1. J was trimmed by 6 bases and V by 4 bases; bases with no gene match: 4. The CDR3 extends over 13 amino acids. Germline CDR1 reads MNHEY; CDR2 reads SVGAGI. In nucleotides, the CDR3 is TGTGCCAGCAGTTTCGACAGGGGAGATGGCTACACCTTC. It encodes CASSFDRGDGYTF.

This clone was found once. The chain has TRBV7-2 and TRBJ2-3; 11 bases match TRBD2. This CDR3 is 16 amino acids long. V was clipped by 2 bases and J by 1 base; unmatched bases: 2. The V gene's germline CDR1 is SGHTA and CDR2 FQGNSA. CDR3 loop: CASSLLAGGRTDTQYF. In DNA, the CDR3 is TGTGCCAGCAGCTTACTAGCGGGGGGACGCACAGATACGCAGTATTTT.

DNA for the CDR3: TGCGCCAGCAGCTTGGCCGGTACCGAGCAGTACTTC. Its translation is CASSLAGTEQYF. The chain carries TRBV5-1 and TRBJ2-7; D unclear. Per the germline V gene, CDR1 is SGHRS and CDR2 is YFSETQ. The CDR3 covers 12 residues. The ends were cut back, 0 bases at V and 6 bases at J, with 7 bases in the middle.

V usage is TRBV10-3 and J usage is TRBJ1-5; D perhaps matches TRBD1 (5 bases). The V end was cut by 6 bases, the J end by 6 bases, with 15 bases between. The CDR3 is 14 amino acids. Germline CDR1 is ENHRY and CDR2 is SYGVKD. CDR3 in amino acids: CAISREGNGQPQHF. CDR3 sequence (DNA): TGTGCCATCAGCAGGGAGGGGAATGGTCAGCCCCAGCATTTT.

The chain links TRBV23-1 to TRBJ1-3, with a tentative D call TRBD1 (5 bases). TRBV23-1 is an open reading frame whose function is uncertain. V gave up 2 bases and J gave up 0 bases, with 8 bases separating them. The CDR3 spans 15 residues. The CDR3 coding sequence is TGCGCCAGCAGTCAACCCAGGGACTCTGGAAACACCATATATTTT. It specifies CASSQPRDSGNTIYF.

The CDR3 DNA sequence: TGTGCCAGCAGTGACGCGACAGGGGGGAATTCACCCCTCCACTTT. Protein product: CASSDATGGNSPLHF. V usage is TRBV25-1 and J usage is TRBJ1-6; 9 nucleotides line up with TRBD1. Germline V lookup: CDR1 MGHDK, CDR2 SYGVNS. The CDR3 totals 15 residues. The J segment lost 7 bases and the V segment lost 3 bases, leaving 4 bases of the junction unmatched.

CDR3 DNA: TGTGCCAGTAGGGCAGGGGGCGCAGGGACTGAAGCTTTCTTT. Amino acids: CASRAGGAGTEAFF. The chain combines TRBV19 with TRBJ1-1, with 8 nucleotides matching TRBD1. Germline-derived CDR1 and CDR2 are LNHDA and SQIVND (reference sequence). Unmatched junction bases numbered 8, after V lost 6 bases and J lost 5 bases. The CDR3 runs to 14 residues.

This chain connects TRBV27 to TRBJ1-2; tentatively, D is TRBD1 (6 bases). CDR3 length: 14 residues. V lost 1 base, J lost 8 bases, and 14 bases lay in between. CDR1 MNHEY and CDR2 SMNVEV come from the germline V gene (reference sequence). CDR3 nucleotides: TGTGCCAGCAGTTTATGGGGGGGGCCTGGGGGCTACACCTTC. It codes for CASSLWGGPGGYTF.

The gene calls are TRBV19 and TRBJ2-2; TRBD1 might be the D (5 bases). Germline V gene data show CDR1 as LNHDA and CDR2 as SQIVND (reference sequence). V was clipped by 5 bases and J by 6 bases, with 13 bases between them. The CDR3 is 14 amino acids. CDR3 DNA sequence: TGTGCCAGTAGTTCACCAGGGATGTCCGGGGAGCTGTTTTTT. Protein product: CASSSPGMSGELFF.

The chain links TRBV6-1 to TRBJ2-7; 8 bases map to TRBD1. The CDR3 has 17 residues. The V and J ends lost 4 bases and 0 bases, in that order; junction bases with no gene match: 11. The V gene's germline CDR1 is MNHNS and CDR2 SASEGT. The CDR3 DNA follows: TGTGCCAGCAGTGCCCTGGGGACAGGCGCCATCTCCTACGAGCAGTACTTC. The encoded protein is CASSALGTGAISYEQYF.

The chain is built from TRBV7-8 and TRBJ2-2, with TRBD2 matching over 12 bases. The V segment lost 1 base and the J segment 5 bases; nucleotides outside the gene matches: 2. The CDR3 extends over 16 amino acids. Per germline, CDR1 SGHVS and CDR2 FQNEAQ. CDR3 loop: CASSLELAGGTGELFF. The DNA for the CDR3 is TGTGCCAGCAGCTTAGAACTAGCGGGAGGAACCGGGGAGCTGTTTTTT.

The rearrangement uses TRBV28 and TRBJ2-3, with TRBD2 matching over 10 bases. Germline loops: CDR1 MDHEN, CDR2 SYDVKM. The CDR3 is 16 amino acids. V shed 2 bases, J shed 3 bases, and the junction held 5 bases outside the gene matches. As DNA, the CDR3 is TGTGCCAGCAGTTTACTTCCAGCGGGAGGGACAGATACGCAGTATTTT. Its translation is CASSLLPAGGTDTQYF.

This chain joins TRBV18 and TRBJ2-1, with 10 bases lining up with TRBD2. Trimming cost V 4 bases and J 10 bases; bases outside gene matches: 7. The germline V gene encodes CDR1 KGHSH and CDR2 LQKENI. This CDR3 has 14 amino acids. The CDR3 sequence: CASSLLAGNTEQFF. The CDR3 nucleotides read TGTGCCAGCTCACTACTAGCGGGAAATACCGAGCAGTTCTTC. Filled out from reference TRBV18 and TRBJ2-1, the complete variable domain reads NAGVMQNPRHLVRRRGQEARLRCSPMKGHSHVYWYRQLPEEGLKFMVYLQKENIIDESGMPKERFSAEFPKEGPSILRIQQVVRGDSAAYFCASSLLAGNTEQFFGPGTRLTVL.

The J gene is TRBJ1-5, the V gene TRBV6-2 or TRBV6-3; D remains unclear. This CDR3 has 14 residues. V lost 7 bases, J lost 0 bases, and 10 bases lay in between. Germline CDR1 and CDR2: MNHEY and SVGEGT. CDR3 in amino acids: CASTPSFSNQPQHF. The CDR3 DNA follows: TGTGCCAGCACCCCGTCCTTTAGCAATCAGCCCCAGCATTTT.

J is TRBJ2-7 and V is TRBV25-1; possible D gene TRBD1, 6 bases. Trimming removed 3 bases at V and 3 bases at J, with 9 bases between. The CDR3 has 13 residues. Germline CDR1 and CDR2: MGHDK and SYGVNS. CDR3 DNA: TGTGCCAGCAGTGACACAGGGCGCTACGAGCAGTACTTC. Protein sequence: CASSDTGRYEQYF.